The source of this T cell receptor (beta chain) is a study of blood T cells in healthy people across ages. PCR was performed a second time for about 7 to 12 cycles using a sample-barcoded 5' primer and a J-beta primer mix. Each sample provided no less than 3 million CDR3-containing paired-end reads. A single record per CDR3 protein comes from TCRdb applying MiXCR to the 5' RACE reads. The sample yields roughly 1,500,000 distinct CDR3 sequences, about 31% seen once. V lost 3 bases and J lost 2; bases outside the gene matches: 11. The CDR3 length is 17 residues. Germline-derived CDR1 and CDR2 are LGHNA and YNFKEQ. Isolation of PBMCs gave at least 6 million cells per sample.

This rearrangement joins TRBV4-2 to TRBJ2-5; the match to TRBD2 covers 8 bases. Sequences were obtained from blood. The origin of this receptor is a woman in her twenties or thirties in good health. In DNA, the CDR3 is TGTGCCAGCAGCCATCCCGATAGCGGGGTCTTTCAAGAGACCCAGTACTTC. Its translation: CASSHPDSGVFQETQYF.